The rows below give T cell receptor beta chains drawn from one sample of a study of T cell changes during pregnancy in multiple sclerosis. The assay was immunoSEQ multiplex PCR, and TCRdb's table has in-frame clones only and misses some. The sample has tens of thousands of clones; 92% are singletons. The sample was peripheral blood, taken after pregnancy. The receptors were sampled from a female donor with multiple sclerosis, enrolled in a pregnancy study. Each CDR3 is given without its conserved first and last residue.

V: TRBV2; length: 12; CDR3: ASSPREPKDTQY
V: TRBV6-5; length: 9; CDR3: ASSQRNEQF
V: TRBV9; length: 13; CDR3: ASSVSGVPNQPQH
V: TRBV7-2; length: 14; CDR3: ASSSDAGTGSEKLF
V: TRBV19; length: 12; CDR3: ASSITGMNTEAF
V: TRBV6-5; length: 13; CDR3: ASSYRGGLTDTQY
V: TRBV4-2; length: 16; CDR3: ASSQVLGLAGSTDTQY
V: TRBV11-2; length: 16; CDR3: ASSSLQKDRAMNTEAF
V: TRBV14; length: 13; CDR3: ASSGSFVRDYGYT
V: TRBV19; length: 15; CDR3: ASSKARAGLEDQPQH
V: TRBV7-9; length: 13; CDR3: ASSWEGRWNTEAF
V: TRBV5-6; length: 12; CDR3: ASSYLQGAQPQH
V: TRBV2; length: 13; CDR3: ATRPGLAGANEQF
V: TRBV5-1; length: 12; CDR3: ASSWGTSGNIQY
V: TRBV5-6; length: 15; CDR3: ASSLGWTGWNHEKLF
V: TRBV5-1; length: 11; CDR3: ASSLGATGEQY
V: TRBV4-2; length: 11; CDR3: ASSPLAQETQY
V: TRBV5-1; length: 12; CDR3: ASSRGGTSEAQY
V: TRBV5-1; length: 12; CDR3: ASSIGTGHEKLF
V: TRBV5-4; length: 14; CDR3: ASSLAKREWEETQY
V: TRBV5-4; length: 14; CDR3: ASSFTSGTYNSPLH
V: TRBV30; length: 10; CDR3: AWSVQEETQY
V: TRBV5-3; length: 13; CDR3: ARSLEAGGPNEQF
V: TRBV7-9; length: 12; CDR3: ASSRGYAGQPQH
V: TRBV5-1; length: 13; CDR3: ASSLLGQRLFEQY
V: TRBV10-1; length: 10; CDR3: ASSGQGGEAF
V: TRBV5-1; length: 11; CDR3: ASSTQGDTEAF
V: TRBV7-9; length: 10; CDR3: ASRFVDTEAF
V: TRBV7-2; length: 15; CDR3: ASSLIEGQGGGSGYT
V: TRBV30; length: 12; CDR3: AWRTGGLTDTQY
V: TRBV7-2; length: 12; CDR3: ASSFAGKIGGYT